These T cell receptor beta chains were read from a single sample in a study of breast tumors, draining lymph nodes, adjacent tissues. TCRdb re-called the multiplex PCR reads with MiXCR, one entry per CDR3 protein. The sample carries approximately 230,000 distinct CDR3 sequences, about 34% recorded once. The source material was axillary lymph node tissue. These receptors came from a female donor with breast cancer. Some clones in this sample may be carry-over from other donors' samples. Each CDR3 is given with its conserved first and last residue. A D gene is named only where the DNA matches it firmly. Clone size, where shown, is once, few, many, or a class for clones that have expanded.

V: TRBV11-2
J: TRBJ2-1
D: TRBD2
size: once
CDR3: CASSSKLAGVDNEQFF
DNA: TGTGCCAGCAGCTCGAAACTAGCGGGGGTGGACAATGAGCAGTTCTTC

V: TRBV25-1
J: TRBJ1-2
D: TRBD1
size: many
CDR3: CATRDRLYGYTF
DNA: TGTGCCACCCGGGACAGACTTTATGGCTACACCTTC

V: TRBV11-3
J: TRBJ2-3
D: NA
size: many
CDR3: CASGGQGDSTTDTQYF
DNA: TGTGCCAGCGGGGGCCAGGGGGACTCTACCACAGATACGCAGTATTTT

V: TRBV28
J: TRBJ1-6
D: TRBD1
size: NA
CDR3: CASSAPGTGDSPLHF
DNA: TGTGCCAGCAGCGCGCCGGGGACAGGGGATTCACCCCTCCACTTT

V: TRBV6-6
J: TRBJ1-2
D: NA
size: NA
CDR3: CASSPGATGNTF
DNA: TGTGCCAGCAGCCCCGGGGCGACTGGAAACACCTTC

V: TRBV6-1
J: TRBJ1-2
D: NA
size: NA
CDR3: CASRTGTLYGYTF
DNA: TGTGCCAGCAGAACCGGGACACTCTATGGCTACACCTTC

V: TRBV20-1
J: TRBJ2-5
D: NA
size: many
CDR3: CSAGPTQETQYF
DNA: TGCAGTGCAGGGCCCACGCAAGAGACCCAGTACTTC

V: TRBV7-9
J: TRBJ2-1
D: NA
size: many
CDR3: CASSLQTPQDEQFF
DNA: TGTGCCAGCAGCCTGCAGACACCCCAAGATGAGCAGTTCTTC

V: TRBV7-8
J: TRBJ1-2
D: TRBD1
size: many
CDR3: CASSFGTGKGYGYTF
DNA: TGTGCCAGCAGCTTCGGGACAGGGAAGGGCTATGGCTACACCTTC

V: TRBV13
J: TRBJ1-6
D: NA
size: many
CDR3: CASSLARSGSPLHF
DNA: TGTGCCAGCAGCTTAGCCAGAAGCGGTTCACCCCTCCACTTT

V: TRBV20-1
J: TRBJ1-5
D: NA
size: medium-sized
CDR3: CSARPPSGPQHF
DNA: TGCAGTGCTAGACCGCCATCCGGGCCCCAGCATTTT

V: TRBV19
J: TRBJ1-2
D: NA
size: many
CDR3: CASSIRGGTSGYTF
DNA: TGTGCCAGTAGTATCCGAGGGGGGACGAGTGGCTACACCTTC

V: TRBV7-3
J: TRBJ2-6
D: NA
size: NA
CDR3: CASSLAGGLGANVLTF
DNA: TGTGCCAGCAGCTTAGCCGGGGGATTGGGGGCCAACGTCCTGACTTTC

V: TRBV6-5
J: TRBJ1-6
D: TRBD1
size: many
CDR3: CASNLGTELNSPLHF
DNA: TGTGCCAGCAACCTTGGGACAGAGCTAAATTCACCCCTCCACTTT

V: TRBV18
J: TRBJ2-7
D: TRBD2
size: NA
CDR3: CASSRTSGRNEQYF
DNA: TGTGCCAGCTCACGGACTAGCGGGAGAAACGAGCAGTACTTC

V: TRBV2
J: TRBJ2-1
D: TRBD2
size: NA
CDR3: CASRPLAGVPNEQFF
DNA: TGTGCCAGCAGGCCTCTAGCGGGGGTCCCCAATGAGCAGTTCTTC

V: TRBV5-1
J: TRBJ1-2
D: TRBD1
size: NA
CDR3: CASSLRTGADYGYTF
DNA: TGCGCCAGCAGCTTACGGACAGGGGCAGACTATGGCTACACCTTC

V: TRBV20-1
J: TRBJ2-3
D: TRBD2
size: NA
CDR3: CSARQLAGASSTDTQYF
DNA: TGCAGTGCTAGACAACTAGCGGGAGCGTCTAGCACAGATACGCAGTATTTT

V: TRBV5-4
J: TRBJ2-2
D: NA
size: few
CDR3: CASSSRADSAGELFF
DNA: TGTGCCAGCAGCTCGCGCGCGGATTCGGCGGGGGAGCTGTTTTTT

V: TRBV24-1
J: TRBJ1-3
D: NA
size: many
CDR3: CATSEAFGNTIYF
DNA: TGTGCCACCAGTGAGGCGTTTGGAAACACCATATATTTT

V: TRBV25-1
J: TRBJ2-6
D: NA
size: NA
CDR3: CASSEYGRGLSGANVLTF
DNA: TGTGCCAGCAGTGAATATGGGAGAGGGCTCTCTGGGGCCAACGTCCTGACTTTC

V: TRBV6-5
J: TRBJ2-2
D: TRBD2
size: NA
CDR3: CASSRWLAGGPAGELFF
DNA: TGTGCCAGCAGTCGTTGGCTAGCGGGAGGGCCAGCCGGGGAGCTGTTTTTT

V: TRBV29-1
J: TRBJ2-2
D: TRBD2
size: NA
CDR3: CSEQGLAGTGELFF
DNA: TGCAGTGAACAGGGACTAGCGGGAACCGGGGAGCTGTTTTTT

V: TRBV4-1
J: TRBJ2-1
D: NA
size: many
CDR3: CASSQRAGMVNEQFF
DNA: TGCGCCAGCAGCCAAAGGGCGGGAATGGTGAATGAGCAGTTCTTC

V: TRBV5-1
J: TRBJ1-2
D: NA
size: NA
CDR3: CASSLVVQTIYGYTF
DNA: TGCGCCAGCAGCTTGGTGGTACAGACTATCTATGGCTACACCTTC

V: TRBV15
J: TRBJ2-1
D: TRBD2
size: NA
CDR3: CATSRDLGRESSYNEQFF
DNA: TGTGCCACCAGCAGAGATCTTGGGCGGGAGAGCTCCTACAATGAGCAGTTCTTC

V: TRBV5-4
J: TRBJ1-2
D: NA
size: few
CDR3: CASSGGAYGYTF
DNA: TGTGCCAGCAGCGGGGGCGCCTATGGCTACACCTTC

V: TRBV20-1
J: TRBJ2-5
D: TRBD2
size: NA
CDR3: CSARGSGGQETQYF
DNA: TGCAGTGCTAGAGGGTCGGGGGGCCAAGAGACCCAGTACTTC

V: TRBV9
J: TRBJ2-2
D: TRBD2
size: NA
CDR3: CASSVPATSGSSTGELFF
DNA: TGTGCCAGCAGCGTCCCCGCCACTAGCGGGAGTTCCACCGGGGAGCTGTTTTTT

V: TRBV30
J: TRBJ1-6
D: NA
size: many
CDR3: CAWSRGTPLHF
DNA: TGTGCCTGGAGTCGAGGTACACCCCTCCACTTT

V: TRBV7-2
J: TRBJ2-3
D: TRBD1
size: NA
CDR3: CASSRGDRGPSDTQYF
DNA: TGTGCCAGCAGCCGGGGGGACAGGGGGCCGTCAGATACGCAGTATTTT

V: TRBV9
J: TRBJ2-6
D: NA
size: many
CDR3: CASSVEVRSYSGANVLTF
DNA: TGTGCCAGCAGCGTAGAGGTCAGGTCCTACTCTGGGGCCAACGTCCTGACTTTC

V: TRBV20-1
J: TRBJ1-5
D: NA
size: many
CDR3: CSVSGLREPQHF
DNA: TGCAGTGTGTCGGGTCTAAGGGAGCCCCAGCATTTT

V: TRBV2
J: TRBJ1-6
D: NA
size: many
CDR3: CASSDPTEGSSPLHF
DNA: TGTGCCAGCAGTGACCCCACCGAGGGGTCCTCACCCCTCCACTTT

V: TRBV11-1
J: TRBJ2-1
D: NA
size: many
CDR3: CASSLAGPRSYNEQFF
DNA: TGTGCCAGCAGCTTAGCGGGCCCCCGCTCCTACAATGAGCAGTTCTTC

V: TRBV6-1
J: TRBJ2-1
D: NA
size: few
CDR3: CASSEADYSYNEQFF
DNA: TGTGCCAGCAGTGAAGCCGACTACTCCTACAATGAGCAGTTCTTC

V: TRBV20-1
J: TRBJ2-7
D: NA
size: many
CDR3: CSAKFAGDRYEQYF
DNA: TGCAGTGCTAAGTTCGCGGGCGACCGCTACGAGCAGTACTTC

V: TRBV5-1
J: TRBJ1-2
D: NA
size: many
CDR3: CASSLGQTAYGYTF
DNA: TGCGCCAGCAGCCTGGGACAAACTGCCTATGGCTACACCTTC

V: TRBV7-9
J: TRBJ2-5
D: NA
size: many
CDR3: CASSLGLSQETQYF
DNA: TGTGCCAGCAGCCTCGGTCTATCTCAAGAGACCCAGTACTTC

V: TRBV27
J: TRBJ1-3
D: NA
size: NA
CDR3: CASSLSGYSANTIYF
DNA: TGTGCCAGCAGTTTATCAGGGTACTCTGCAAACACCATATATTTT

V: TRBV7-9
J: TRBJ2-3
D: TRBD2
size: NA
CDR3: CASSHLGTSGLPPRTDTQYF
DNA: TGTGCCAGCAGCCATTTAGGGACTAGCGGACTCCCGCCACGCACAGATACGCAGTATTTT

V: TRBV7-2
J: TRBJ1-4
D: TRBD1
size: many
CDR3: CASSLGQGGSEKLFF
DNA: TGTGCCAGCAGCCTCGGACAGGGAGGTAGCGAAAAACTGTTTTTT

V: TRBV29-1
J: TRBJ1-2
D: NA
size: NA
CDR3: CSVGTESFYGYTF
DNA: TGCAGCGTAGGGACCGAAAGCTTCTATGGCTACACCTTC

V: TRBV7-2
J: TRBJ2-3
D: TRBD2
size: many
CDR3: CASSSTSGGETDTQYF
DNA: TGTGCCAGCAGCTCGACTAGCGGGGGGGAAACAGATACGCAGTATTTT

V: TRBV11-3
J: TRBJ2-5
D: TRBD2
size: NA
CDR3: CASSLDFPSQRESSGTQYF
DNA: TGTGCCAGCAGCTTAGATTTCCCCTCCCAGCGGGAGTCATCAGGGACCCAGTACTTC

V: TRBV3-1
J: TRBJ2-7
D: NA
size: many
CDR3: CASSQLTGTNYEQYF
DNA: TGTGCCAGCAGCCAGCTTACCGGGACCAACTACGAGCAGTACTTC

V: TRBV7-2
J: TRBJ1-1
D: NA
size: NA
CDR3: CASSLDLRETEAFF
DNA: TGTGCCAGCAGCTTAGACTTGAGAGAAACTGAAGCTTTCTTT

V: TRBV24-1
J: TRBJ2-1
D: NA
size: many
CDR3: CATSVGRYPNEQFF
DNA: TGTGCCACCAGTGTCGGGCGATATCCCAATGAGCAGTTCTTC

V: TRBV28
J: TRBJ2-3
D: TRBD2
size: NA
CDR3: CASGGTSDTDTQYF
DNA: TGTGCCTCGGGCGGGACTAGCGACACAGATACGCAGTATTTT

V: TRBV28
J: TRBJ1-2
D: NA
size: NA
CDR3: CATSGGYGYTF
DNA: TGTGCCACCTCGGGAGGCTATGGCTACACCTTC

V: TRBV7-9
J: TRBJ2-1
D: TRBD2
size: many
CDR3: CASSQNLAGESYNEQFF
DNA: TGTGCCAGCAGCCAAAACCTAGCGGGAGAGTCCTACAATGAGCAGTTCTTC

V: TRBV14
J: TRBJ2-3
D: TRBD2
size: many
CDR3: CASSQDLFTSEDTDTQYF
DNA: TGTGCCAGCAGCCAAGATCTGTTCACTAGCGAGGACACAGATACGCAGTATTTT

V: TRBV9
J: TRBJ2-2
D: TRBD2
size: NA
CDR3: CASSVGGLAGGYGELFF
DNA: TGTGCCAGCAGCGTAGGTGGACTAGCGGGAGGCTATGGGGAGCTGTTTTTT

V: TRBV6-5
J: TRBJ1-4
D: NA
size: many
CDR3: CASSLGGLGEKLFF
DNA: TGTGCCAGCAGCCTAGGGGGGTTGGGAGAAAAACTGTTTTTT

V: TRBV10-2
J: TRBJ2-2
D: TRBD1
size: NA
CDR3: CASSDPRTGGWGYTGELFF
DNA: TGCGCCAGCAGTGACCCGCGCACAGGGGGCTGGGGCTACACCGGGGAGCTGTTTTTT

V: TRBV29-1
J: TRBJ1-1
D: NA
size: NA
CDR3: CSARGGGTEAFF
DNA: TGCAGCGCCCGGGGTGGGGGCACTGAAGCTTTCTTT

V: TRBV7-2
J: TRBJ1-2
D: NA
size: many
CDR3: CASSSGPSNYGYTF
DNA: TGTGCCAGCAGCTCGGGACCTTCTAACTATGGCTACACCTTC

V: TRBV5-8
J: TRBJ1-2
D: TRBD1
size: many
CDR3: CASSLDRGGNYGYTF
DNA: TGTGCCAGCAGTCTCGACAGGGGAGGAAACTATGGCTACACCTTC